This T cell receptor (beta chain) was sequenced for a study of glioma-infiltrating T cells. The wider study: Sequencing aimed for 4.5- to 10-fold coverage of about a million peripheral T cells. Study findings and constraints: Tissue and blood shared very few CDR3 sequences. Gliomas, especially low-grade, showed above-expected tissue-blood divergence; non-neoplastic patients showed below. Shared blood CDR3 signature motifs marked patients with low tissue-blood divergence.

TCR alpha and beta CDR3 regions were amplified from RNA using iRepertoire nested multiplex PCR. TCRdb itself ran the multiplex PCR reads through MiXCR, one entry per CDR3 protein. The profile shows around 350,000 distinct CDR3 sequences, approximately 42% of them singletons. CDR3 length: 16 amino acids. V lost 5 bases to trimming and J lost 1 base, with 15 bases between them. From germline, CDR1 is MNHEY and CDR2 SVGEGT. This clonotype was recorded at least ten times. Its antigen remains unknown. The sequence was collected from a human donor with low-grade glioma or glioblastoma, undergoing nonglioma brain surgery, or in good health (not recorded which). The rearrangement joins TRBV6-2 or TRBV6-3 to TRBJ1-5, with D possibly TRBD1 on 5 matching bases. Sequencing input: glioma tissue, nonneoplastic brain tissue, or PBMCs (not recorded which). The CDR3 nucleotides are TGTGCCAGCAGTCCCCCGGGACCTCGGAGCAATCAGCCCCAGCATTTT. Encoded protein: CASSPPGPRSNQPQHF.